These 32 T cell receptor beta chains share one sample of origin, sequenced in a study of blood T cell repertoires in COVID-19. TCRdb's copy holds only in-frame clones and misses some; the assay was immunoSEQ multiplex PCR. This sample carries more than 150,000 clones, about 80% of them seen once, and the ten largest clones take less than 30%. Sequencing was carried out using peripheral blood. Source of these receptors: a woman in her 70s with acute or convalescent COVID-19.

On this clone: The same CDR3 also results from other DNA sequences found in this sample. The chain recombines TRBV30 with TRBJ1-4, with a weak D call TRBD1 (6 bases). This CDR3 is 13 amino acids long. The V gene lost 3 bases and the J gene lost 6 bases, with 11 bases spanning the gap. Germline lookup yields CDR1 GTSNPN and CDR2 SVGIG (reference sequence). This CDR3 is CAWRGGLDEKLFF. DNA for the CDR3: TGTGCCTGGAGGGGGGGGCTGGATGAAAAACTGTTTTTT. Complete variable domain (other parts from reference TRBV30 and TRBJ1-4): SQTIHQWPATLVQPVGSPLSLECTVEGTSNPNLYWYRQAAGRGLQLLFYSVGIGQISSEVPQNLSASRPQDRQFILSSKKLLLSDSGFYLCAWRGGLDEKLFFGSGTQLSVL.

The chain combines TRBV2 with TRBJ1-6, with 7 bases fitting TRBD1. The germline V gene encodes CDR1 SNHLY and CDR2 FYNNEI. Trimming cost V 8 bases and J 3 bases; bases outside gene matches: 10. The CDR3 length is 16 residues. In DNA form, the CDR3 reads TGTGCCAGCGAGAGTGGGACAGCGAACTATAATTCACCCCTCCACTTT. This translates into CASESGTANYNSPLHF.

A word on this clone: This CDR3 is also generated by other DNA sequences in the sample. The rearrangement joins TRBV7-8 to TRBJ2-1; D is possibly TRBD2 (6 bases). Germline assignment: CDR1 SGHVS and CDR2 FQNEAQ. The germline V and J ends were trimmed by 10 bases and 5 bases, with 15 bases remaining between them. The CDR3 runs to 13 residues. Here the CDR3 reads CATTTSRDNEQFF. DNA of the CDR3: TGTGCCACTACGACTAGTCGCGACAATGAGCAGTTCTTC.

This clone was picked up a small number of times. Other DNA sequences of this sample code for an identical CDR3. This chain uses TRBV12-3 or TRBV12-4 with TRBJ1-2; D not resolved. This CDR3 has 13 residues. V gave up 6 bases and J gave up 4 bases, with 12 bases separating them. The CDR3: CASSLSNGYGYTF. In nucleotides, the CDR3 is TGTGCCAGCAGCTTATCAAACGGCTATGGCTACACCTTC.

The chain carries TRBV7-8 and TRBJ1-2, with 7 bases that match TRBD1. Germline V CDR1 and CDR2: SGHVS, FQNEAQ. V was pared by 5 bases and J by 5 bases, with 11 bases of the junction left unmatched. This CDR3 spans 15 amino acids. CDR3 loop: CASSLRQGTGYGYTF. The DNA of the CDR3 is TGTGCCAGCAGCCTTCGACAGGGCACAGGGTATGGCTACACCTTC.

The chain is built from TRBV2 and TRBJ1-1, with 9 bases that match TRBD1. Looked up from germline, CDR1 is SNHLY and CDR2 is FYNNEI. There are 16 residues in the CDR3. After removal of 3 bases from V and 5 bases from J, the junction contained 10 bases not matched to a gene. The CDR3: CASSEFSTGGPTEAFF. The DNA of the CDR3 is TGTGCCAGCAGTGAGTTTTCGACAGGGGGACCAACTGAAGCTTTCTTT.

V gene TRBV7-9 combines with J gene TRBJ1-1, with no clear D. V lost 6 bases and J lost 1, with 12 bases in between. CDR1 is SEHNR, CDR2 FQNEAQ, per germline (reference sequence). The CDR3 is made up of 14 amino acids. Here the CDR3 DNA reads TGTGCCAGCAGATTTGACACCGGGAACACTGAAGCTTTCTTT. Translated, it gives CASRFDTGNTEAFF.

The V call is TRBV7-2, the J call TRBJ2-4, with TRBD2 as a possible D gene (5 bases). V gave up 4 bases and J gave up 15 bases, with 19 bases separating them. The CDR3 is 13 amino acids. Looked up from germline, CDR1 is SGHTA and CDR2 is FQGNSA. This CDR3 is CASSSIRESRGYF. In DNA form, the CDR3 reads TGTGCCAGCAGCTCTATCCGGGAAAGCCGAGGGTACTTC.

The V gene is TRBV6-6, the J gene TRBJ1-5; 12 positions agree with TRBD1. CDR1 is MNHNY and CDR2 is SVGAGI in the germline V gene (reference sequence). The CDR3 is 16 amino acids. J lost 6 bases, V lost 0 bases, and 3 bases had no gene match. CDR3 nucleotides: TGTGCCAGCAGTTACTCGGGACAGGGGGCAGGTCAGCCCCAGCATTTT. Its translation is CASSYSGQGAGQPQHF.

This chain connects TRBV19 to TRBJ2-7; 8 bases align to TRBD2. CDR3 length: 15 residues. The V and J ends lost 3 bases and 3 bases, in that order; junction bases with no gene match: 7. CDR1 and CDR2 from the germline V gene are LNHDA and SQIVND (reference sequence). The CDR3 protein is CASSMGNSGDYEQYF. CDR3 sequence (DNA): TGTGCCAGTAGTATGGGAAATAGCGGGGACTACGAGCAGTACTTC.

The rearrangement joins TRBV2 to TRBJ1-4; TRBD1 aligns across 8 bases. Germline trimming cut 8 bases from V and 11 bases from J; bases unmatched to any gene: 7. CDR1 is SNHLY and CDR2 is FYNNEI in the germline V gene. There are 12 residues in the CDR3. Written as DNA, the CDR3 is TGTGCCAGCGGGCAGGGGGCTAGGAAACTGTTTTTT. Protein: CASGQGARKLFF.

The genes are TRBV5-1 and TRBJ2-1; 13 bases agree with TRBD2. The CDR3 covers 18 residues. Germline CDR1 is SGHRS and CDR2 is YFSETQ. V gave up 0 bases and J gave up 8 bases; unmatched junction bases: 11. The CDR3 coding sequence is TGCGCCAGCAGCTTGGCCGAGTATGGGACTAGCGGGACCTATGAGCAGTTCTTC. This gives the protein CASSLAEYGTSGTYEQFF.

The chain uses TRBV19 and TRBJ2-5; tentative D call: TRBD2 (6 bases). Trimming stripped 7 bases from V and 4 bases from J, with 16 bases between. The CDR3 runs 14 residues. Germline V CDR1 and CDR2: LNHDA, SQIVND (reference sequence). CDR3 in amino acids: CASNNGRDRETQYF. The CDR3 nucleotides are TGTGCCAGTAACAACGGGAGAGATCGAGAGACCCAGTACTTC.

The CDR3 DNA follows: TGTGCCAGCAGCTTTTTGACAGGGTTAAGGGACGAGCAGTACTTC. It encodes CASSFLTGLRDEQYF. This chain uses TRBV5-8 with TRBJ2-7; 7 nucleotides agree with TRBD1. CDR1 and CDR2 (germline): SGHTS, YDEGEE. This CDR3 comprises 15 residues. J gave up 5 bases and V 2 bases, and 10 bases lay outside the gene matches. Using reference TRBV5-8 and TRBJ2-7 for the parts outside the CDR3, the full variable domain is EAGVTQSPTHLIKTRGQQATLRCSPISGHTSVYWYQQALGLGLQFLLWYDEGEERNRGNFPPRFSGRQFPNYSSELNVNALELEDSALYLCASSFLTGLRDEQYFGPGTRLTVT.

The genes are TRBV15 and TRBJ2-2; the D gene is possibly TRBD2 (5 bases). The length of the CDR3 is 14 residues. Trimming cost V 0 bases and J 8 bases, with 10 bases left between them. Looked up from germline, CDR1 is LNHNV and CDR2 is YYDKDF (reference sequence). This CDR3 reads CATSRDPGSGELFF. In DNA, the CDR3 is TGTGCCACCAGCAGAGATCCGGGATCGGGGGAGCTGTTTTTT.

The V and J genes are TRBV19 and TRBJ1-2; D is perhaps TRBD1 (6 bases). CDR1 and CDR2 (germline): LNHDA, SQIVND (reference sequence). CDR3 length: 16 amino acids. Trimming left V 5 bases short and J 1 base short, with 17 bases between. CDR3 protein: CASSPGGRGNNYGYTF. The DNA of the CDR3 is TGTGCCAGTAGTCCAGGTGGCAGGGGAAATAACTATGGCTACACCTTC.

The chain has TRBV6-6 and TRBJ1-2, with 9 bases fitting TRBD1. The CDR3 consists of 13 residues. V gave up 6 bases and J gave up 6 bases; unmatched junction bases: 5. The germline CDR1 and CDR2 sequences are MNHNY and SVGAGI (reference sequence). CDR3: CASRRGQGDGYTF. DNA of the CDR3: TGTGCCAGCAGACGGGGACAGGGTGATGGCTACACCTTC.

The chain carries TRBV2 and TRBJ1-5; D might be TRBD1 (5 bases). V lost 6 bases to trimming and J lost 6 bases, with 15 bases between them. The V gene's germline CDR1 is SNHLY and CDR2 FYNNEI. The CDR3 sequence is 14 residues long. CDR3 in DNA: TGTGCCAGCAGCCAAGGTGGGGGGGTTCAGCCCCAGCATTTT. This encodes CASSQGGGVQPQHF.

The chain couples TRBV5-1 to TRBJ2-3; 8 nucleotides match TRBD2. The CDR3 spans 14 residues. Losses at the gene ends were 8 bases for V and 6 bases for J; bases not matched to a gene: 11. Looked up from germline, CDR1 is SGHRS and CDR2 is YFSETQ. CDR3 sequence: CASSSGSGVDTQYF. The CDR3 region has the DNA TGCGCCAGTTCGAGCGGGAGCGGTGTGGATACGCAGTATTTT.

J is TRBJ2-3 and V is TRBV30; D not resolved. Between the trimmed V and J ends, which lost 5 bases and 2 bases, there was a span of 11 bases. Looked up from germline, CDR1 is GTSNPN and CDR2 is SVGIG (reference sequence). The CDR3 extends over 13 amino acids. The CDR3, as DNA: TGTGCCTGGTCGAGTCTTCACACAGATACGCAGTATTTT. Translating gives CAWSSLHTDTQYF.

DNA of the CDR3: TGTGCCAGCAGATACACTCAGCGGACCGGGGAGCTGTTTTTT. Amino acids: CASRYTQRTGELFF. The chain recombines TRBV2 with TRBJ2-2; a possible D gene is TRBD2 (5 bases). V was cut by 6 bases and J by 5 bases, with 13 bases left in between. Germline CDR1 SNHLY, CDR2 FYNNEI. This CDR3 spans 14 amino acids.

V usage is TRBV7-3 and J usage is TRBJ2-1; a possible D gene is TRBD2 (6 bases). From germline, CDR1 is SGHTA and CDR2 FQGTGA. Trimming removed 1 base from V and 10 bases from J, with 8 bases in between. The CDR3 spans 12 residues. Written as DNA, the CDR3 is TGTGCCAGCAGCTTAATGGGACTCGAGCAGTTCTTC. Its translation is CASSLMGLEQFF.

The CDR3 sequence is CASSAAGTGSGELFF. Written as DNA, the CDR3 is TGTGCCAGCAGCGCCGCCGGGACAGGGAGCGGGGAGCTGTTTTTT. The rearrangement links TRBV9 to TRBJ2-2, with 9 bases that match TRBD1. After removal of 3 bases from V and 7 bases from J, the junction contained 7 bases not matched to a gene. The CDR3 has 15 amino acids. Per the germline V gene, CDR1 is SGDLS and CDR2 is YYNGEE.

The sample holds one count of this clone. The chain couples TRBV6-6 to TRBJ2-1; 14 bases match TRBD2. The CDR3 covers 14 residues. V trimming: 7 bases; J trimming: 14 bases; junction bases outside the gene matches: 10. The germline V gene encodes CDR1 MNHNY and CDR2 SVGAGI (reference sequence). DNA of the CDR3: TGTGCCAGCACCTCCGGGACTAGCGGGAGTAGGAAGTTCTTC. It translates to CASTSGTSGSRKFF.

V and J are TRBV7-6 and TRBJ2-1, with D possibly being TRBD2 (6 bases). Trimming stripped 3 bases from V and 9 bases from J, with 6 bases between. The CDR3 loop spans 11 amino acids. From germline, CDR1 is SGHVS and CDR2 FNYEAQ. The CDR3 DNA is TGTGCCAGCAGCTTGGAGGGTGAGCAGTTCTTC. Translated, it gives CASSLEGEQFF.

This clone was counted between two and nine times. The rearrangement uses TRBV18 and TRBJ1-4; D is ambiguous. Germline CDR1 KGHSH, CDR2 LQKENI. V lost 3 bases and J 8 bases, leaving 13 bases between the germline ends. CDR3 length: 14 residues. The CDR3 loop is CASSPRESEEKLFF. The CDR3 nucleotides are TGTGCCAGCTCACCGAGGGAGTCTGAGGAAAAACTGTTTTTT.

The chain couples TRBV11-3 to TRBJ2-5; 8 positions match TRBD2. This CDR3 has 17 residues. Trimming took 5 bases from V and 2 from J; bases not matched to a gene: 13. CDR1 is SGHNT, CDR2 YENEEA, per germline. The CDR3 sequence is CASSRSTGTRRQETQYF. The CDR3 coding sequence is TGTGCCAGCAGCCGATCGACCGGGACTAGGAGGCAAGAGACCCAGTACTTC.

The J gene is TRBJ1-6, the V gene TRBV6-5; unclear D gene. Trimming cost V 2 bases and J 5 bases, with 10 bases left between them. CDR1 is MNHEY, CDR2 SVGAGI, per germline. CDR3 length: 15 residues. Here the CDR3 DNA reads TGTGCCAGCAGTTACCTGCGGCCTGATAATTCACCCCTCCACTTT. Amino acid sequence: CASSYLRPDNSPLHF.

J is TRBJ2-2 and V is TRBV19; TRBD2 agrees at 8 bases. This CDR3 has 17 amino acids. Trimming removed 6 bases from V and 7 bases from J; junction bases left unmatched: 16. Looked up from germline, CDR1 is LNHDA and CDR2 is SQIVND (reference sequence). CDR3 coding DNA: TGTGCCAGTAGCAGAAGGGCGGGAGGCCTTCAGTTCGGGGAGCTGTTTTTT. Protein: CASSRRAGGLQFGELFF.

CDR3 sequence (DNA): TGTGCCAGCAGAAGGACAGGGGGCGGCTACACCTTC. This translates into CASRRTGGGYTF. The chain links TRBV9 to TRBJ1-2; 11 nucleotides match TRBD1. Germline CDR1 reads SGDLS; CDR2 reads YYNGEE. The CDR3 covers 12 residues. The J segment lost 8 bases and the V segment lost 5 bases, leaving 2 bases of the junction unmatched. Combining the CDR3 with reference TRBV9 and TRBJ1-2 gives the whole variable domain DSGVTQTPKHLITATGQRVTLRCSPRSGDLSVYWYQQSLDQGLQFLIQYYNGEERAKGNILERFSAQQFPDLHSELNLSSLELGDSALYFCASRRTGGGYTFGSGTRLTVV.

This rearrangement joins TRBV7-3 to TRBJ2-7; D is perhaps TRBD1 (5 bases). The CDR3 is 14 amino acids. CDR1 SGHTA and CDR2 FQGTGA come from the germline V gene. V lost 1 base and J 5 bases, leaving 12 bases between the germline ends. For the CDR3, the DNA is TGTGCCAGCAGCTTAAGGGCAGGGCTAGACGAGCAGTACTTC. This sequence encodes CASSLRAGLDEQYF.

This rearrangement joins TRBV11-2 to TRBJ2-7, with 9 bases aligning to TRBD1. The J segment lost 6 bases and the V segment lost 1 base, leaving 7 bases of the junction unmatched. Germline V gene lookup returns CDR1 SGHAT and CDR2 FQNNGV. The CDR3 sequence is 15 residues long. CDR3 region: CASSLGDRGWAEQYF. CDR3 DNA sequence: TGTGCCAGCAGCTTAGGAGACAGGGGGTGGGCCGAGCAGTACTTC.